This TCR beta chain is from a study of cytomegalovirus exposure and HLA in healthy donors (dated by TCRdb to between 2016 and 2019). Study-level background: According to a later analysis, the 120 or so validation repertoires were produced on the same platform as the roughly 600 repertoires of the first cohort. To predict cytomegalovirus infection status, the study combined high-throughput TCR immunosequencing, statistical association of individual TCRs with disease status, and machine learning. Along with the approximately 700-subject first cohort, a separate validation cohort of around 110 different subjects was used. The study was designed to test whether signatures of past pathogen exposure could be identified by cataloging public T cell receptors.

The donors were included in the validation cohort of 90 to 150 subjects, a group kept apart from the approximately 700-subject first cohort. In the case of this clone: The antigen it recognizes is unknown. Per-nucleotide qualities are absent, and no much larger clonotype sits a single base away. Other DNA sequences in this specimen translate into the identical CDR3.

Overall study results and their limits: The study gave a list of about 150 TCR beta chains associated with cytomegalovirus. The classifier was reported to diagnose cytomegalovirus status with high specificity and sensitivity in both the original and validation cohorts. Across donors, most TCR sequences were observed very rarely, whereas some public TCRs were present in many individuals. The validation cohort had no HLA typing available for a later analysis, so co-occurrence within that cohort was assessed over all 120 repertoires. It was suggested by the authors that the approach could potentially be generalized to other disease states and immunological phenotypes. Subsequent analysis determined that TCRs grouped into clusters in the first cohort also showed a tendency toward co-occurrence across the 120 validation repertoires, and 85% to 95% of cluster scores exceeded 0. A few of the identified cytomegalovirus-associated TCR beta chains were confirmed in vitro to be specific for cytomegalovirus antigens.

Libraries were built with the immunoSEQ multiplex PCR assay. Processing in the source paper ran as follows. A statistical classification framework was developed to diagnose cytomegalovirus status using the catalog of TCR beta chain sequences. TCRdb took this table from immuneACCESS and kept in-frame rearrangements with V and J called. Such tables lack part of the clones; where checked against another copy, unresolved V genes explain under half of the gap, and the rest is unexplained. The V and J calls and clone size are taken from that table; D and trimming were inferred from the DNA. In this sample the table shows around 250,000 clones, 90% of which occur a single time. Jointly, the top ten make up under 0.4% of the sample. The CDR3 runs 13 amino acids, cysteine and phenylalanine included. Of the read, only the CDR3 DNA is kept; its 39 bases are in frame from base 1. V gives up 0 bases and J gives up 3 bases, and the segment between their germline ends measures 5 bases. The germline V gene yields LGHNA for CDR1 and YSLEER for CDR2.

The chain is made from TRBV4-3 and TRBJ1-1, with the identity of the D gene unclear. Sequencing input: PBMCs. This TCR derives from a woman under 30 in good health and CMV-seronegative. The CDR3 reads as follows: CASSQDRDTEAFF. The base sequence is TGCGCCAGCAGCCAAGATCGCGACACTGAAGCTTTCTTT.